Shown below are 16 T cell receptor beta chains from a single sample sequenced in a study of shared clonotypes between healthy human individuals. Method: immunoSEQ multiplex PCR; TCRdb's copy keeps in-frame clones and lacks some. The sample has 600,000 to 750,000 clones, around 72% seen once. Sequencing used memory CD4+ T cells sorted from blood. Subset denoted: CD45RA-negative fraction. The receptor set was obtained from a woman in her thirties in good health.

The V and J genes are TRBV10-2 and TRBJ2-7, with D unresolved. With 2 bases removed from V and 0 bases from J, the gap between germline ends came to 11 bases. The CDR3 runs 15 residues. CDR1 WSHSY and CDR2 SAAADI come from the germline V gene. The CDR3 loop reads CASSENSALSYEQYF. Written as DNA, the CDR3 is TGCGCCAGCAGTGAGAATTCGGCCCTCTCCTACGAGCAGTACTTC.

This clone was observed a handful of times. The chain employs TRBV6-1 and TRBJ1-5, with D uncertain. There are 13 residues in the CDR3. V was cut by 2 bases and J by 5 bases, with 7 bases left in between. Germline CDR1 reads MNHNS; CDR2 reads SASEGT. The CDR3 region has the DNA TGTGCCAGCAGTGAATCCGTACATCAGCCCCAGCATTTT. Encoded protein: CASSESVHQPQHF.

The chain employs TRBV2 and TRBJ2-7; 7 bases match TRBD1. The germline V gene has CDR1 SNHLY and CDR2 FYNNEI. This CDR3 is 11 amino acids long. Trimming took 7 bases from V and 6 from J; bases not matched to a gene: 3. Here the CDR3 reads CASKTGIEQYF. The CDR3 region has the DNA TGTGCCAGCAAGACAGGGATCGAGCAGTACTTC.

The chain combines TRBV18 with TRBJ2-3, with D unclear. V was trimmed by 1 base and J by 1 base, leaving 9 bases between them. The CDR3 totals 15 residues. Germline loops: CDR1 KGHSH, CDR2 LQKENI. CDR3 in DNA: TGTGCCAGCTCACCACGATCGGATGGCACAGATACGCAGTATTTT. Translation gives CASSPRSDGTDTQYF.

The rearrangement links TRBV5-5 to TRBJ2-7; the D gene is possibly TRBD1 (5 bases). This CDR3 spans 15 amino acids. Germline CDR1 reads SGHKS; CDR2 reads YYEKEE (reference sequence). Deletions cut 7 bases from V and 0 bases from J, with 17 bases between. CDR3 DNA sequence: TGTGCCAGCGCCCATGGGGCAGGGCTCTCCTACGAGCAGTACTTC. It codes for CASAHGAGLSYEQYF.

The rearrangement joins TRBV6-1 to TRBJ2-3, with D possibly TRBD1 on 5 matching bases. V gave up 1 base and J gave up 0 bases, with 11 bases separating them. The CDR3 is made up of 16 amino acids. CDR1 is MNHNS and CDR2 is SASEGT in the germline V gene. CDR3 in amino acids: CASSEGRRVSTDTQYF. In DNA form, the CDR3 reads TGTGCCAGCAGTGAAGGGCGCAGGGTGAGCACAGATACGCAGTATTTT.

This chain links TRBV11-3 with TRBJ2-1; D may be TRBD1 (6 bases). This CDR3 contains 12 residues. The germline V gene encodes CDR1 SGHNT and CDR2 YENEEA. Trimming took off 5 bases at V and 9 bases at J, with 11 bases between the two ends. The CDR3 protein is CASSGQYGEQFF. CDR3 DNA sequence: TGTGCCAGCAGCGGACAGTATGGTGAGCAGTTCTTC.

The V and J genes are TRBV7-8 and TRBJ2-3; 7 nucleotides match TRBD2. Unmatched junction bases numbered 9, after V lost 4 bases and J lost 2 bases. This CDR3 comprises 16 residues. From germline, CDR1 is SGHVS and CDR2 FQNEAQ. The CDR3 protein is CASSYSAGAFTDTQYF. Here the CDR3 DNA reads TGTGCCAGCAGCTACTCGGCGGGAGCCTTCACAGATACGCAGTATTTT. Full variable domain (missing parts from reference TRBV7-8 and TRBJ2-3): GAGVSQSPRYKVAKRGQDVALRCDPISGHVSLFWYQQALGQGPEFLTYFQNEAQLDKSGLPSDRFFAERPEGSVSTLKIQRTQQEDSAVYLCASSYSAGAFTDTQYFGPGTRLTVL.

The chain couples TRBV18 to TRBJ2-7; TRBD1 aligns across 9 bases. V shed 4 bases and J 3 bases; nucleotides not matched to a gene: 4. Germline V CDR1 and CDR2: KGHSH, LQKENI. The CDR3 covers 14 residues. The CDR3 sequence: CASSQDRGNYEQYF. CDR3 DNA: TGTGCCAGCTCACAGGACAGGGGAAACTACGAGCAGTACTTC.

This clone has ten or more counts. The chain joins TRBV7-2 to TRBJ2-1, with D maybe TRBD1 (5 bases). The CDR3 contains 15 residues. The ends were cut back, 5 bases at V and 1 base at J, with 12 bases in the middle. Germline V lookup: CDR1 SGHTA, CDR2 FQGNSA. This CDR3 is CASSRKTASYNEQFF. In DNA, the CDR3 is TGTGCCAGCAGCCGTAAGACAGCATCCTACAATGAGCAGTTCTTC.

V usage is TRBV28 and J usage is TRBJ2-1, with 8 positions matching TRBD2. The V segment lost 2 bases and the J segment 5 bases; nucleotides outside the gene matches: 8. Germline CDR1 reads MDHEN; CDR2 reads SYDVKM. This CDR3 comprises 16 residues. This CDR3 is CASSLLGLEDHNEQFF. CDR3 nucleotide sequence: TGTGCCAGCAGTTTACTGGGACTAGAAGACCACAATGAGCAGTTCTTC. Full variable domain (rest looked up from reference TRBV28 and TRBJ2-1): DVKVTQSSRYLVKRTGEKVFLECVQDMDHENMFWYRQDPGLGLRLIYFSYDVKMKEKGDIPEGYSVSREKKERFSLILESASTNQTSMYLCASSLLGLEDHNEQFFGPGTRLTVL.

The V gene is TRBV5-1, the J gene TRBJ2-5, with D possibly TRBD2 on 6 matching bases. The germline V gene has CDR1 SGHRS and CDR2 YFSETQ. V lost 0 bases and J lost 5, with 11 bases in between. This CDR3 has 14 amino acids. Written as DNA, the CDR3 is TGCGCCAGCAGCTTGGAATCGGGAGAGGAGACCCAGTACTTC. Translated: CASSLESGEETQYF.

The CDR3 nucleotides read TGTGCCAGCAGCCCGGCGGACGTCTGGGGGGAGACCCAGTACTTC. It is translated as CASSPADVWGETQYF. The chain joins TRBV14 to TRBJ2-5; D possibly uses TRBD1 or TRBD2 (5 bases each). CDR1 SGHDN and CDR2 FVKESK come from the germline V gene. This CDR3 is 15 amino acids long. Trimming cost V 4 bases and J 5 bases, with 17 bases left between them.

This rearrangement joins TRBV4-1 to TRBJ2-7; 15 bases agree with TRBD2. Losses at the gene ends were 4 bases for V and 5 bases for J; bases not matched to a gene: 9. The CDR3 spans 17 residues. Germline V lookup: CDR1 MGHRA, CDR2 YSYEKL. CDR3 in amino acids: CASSRGTGLAGGNEQYF. Here the CDR3 DNA reads TGCGCCAGCAGCCGGGGAACGGGACTAGCGGGAGGCAACGAGCAGTACTTC.

The J gene is TRBJ1-1, the V gene TRBV28; D not certain. There are 14 residues in the CDR3. CDR1 is MDHEN, CDR2 SYDVKM, per germline. Trimming stripped 5 bases from V and 0 bases from J, with 10 bases between. This CDR3 reads CASSTYLMNTEAFF. The CDR3 nucleotides read TGTGCCAGCAGTACATACCTGATGAACACTGAAGCTTTCTTT. Full variable domain (missing parts from reference TRBV28 and TRBJ1-1): DVKVTQSSRYLVKRTGEKVFLECVQDMDHENMFWYRQDPGLGLRLIYFSYDVKMKEKGDIPEGYSVSREKKERFSLILESASTNQTSMYLCASSTYLMNTEAFFGQGTRLTVV.

This clone came up many times. The chain joins TRBV6-5 to TRBJ2-4; D is possibly TRBD2 (5 bases). The germline V and J ends were trimmed by 5 bases and 8 bases, with 19 bases remaining between them. The CDR3 covers 15 residues. Looked up from germline, CDR1 is MNHEY and CDR2 is SVGAGI. The CDR3 region is CASSRDGVGTHIQYF. The CDR3 coding sequence is TGTGCCAGCAGTCGCGACGGGGTGGGAACTCACATTCAGTACTTC.